What follows describes a single T cell receptor (beta chain). The specificity of this receptor is unknown. Base qualities are not recorded, but no much larger clone differs from it by a single base. Sequencing was performed on an Illumina NovaSeq 6000. Using 5'RACE with constant-segment primers, TCRalpha and TCRbeta cDNA libraries were constructed, with sample barcodes and unique molecular identifiers added in the process. Trizol reagent was used to extract RNA from every sample. The libraries were amplified in two PCR steps, and the second step added a second sample barcode and Illumina TruSeq adapters. Libraries were sequenced on an Illumina NovaSeq with 2 x 150 bp paired-end reads. As for the original processing: The reads were demultiplexed and collapsed into UMI-guided consensus sequences using migec v1.2.7. Using mixcr v2.1.11, the UMI consensuses were aligned to TRA and TRB V and J templates and assembled into clonotypes. A clonotype was counted as expanded or contracted only when both edgeR and NoisET called the clonotype significant, with the noise models trained on biological replicates. For edgeR calls, a false discovery rate-adjusted p below 0.01 and a log2 fold-change threshold of 1 were applied. As an exploratory analysis of dynamics, max-normalized trajectories of the 1000 most abundant clonotypes were examined by PCA with hierarchical clustering. Separately sequenced CD4+ and CD8+ repertoires were used to assign the CD4 or CD8 phenotype of responding clones. TCRdb reprocessed the public reads (quality trimming at Q25 with fastp, clone calling with MiXCR) and kept in-frame beta chains. Identical CDR3 proteins give one entry, which carries the most common genes and DNA. The V and J calls come from TCRdb's annotation, not from the publication. In this sample the table shows roughly 450,000 distinct CDR3 sequences, about a sixth of which occur a single time. The ten most abundant clones make up 20% to 25% of the sample.

PBMCs were isolated by Ficoll-Paque density gradient centrifugation. This sample is part of a study of T-cell memory formation after mild COVID-19 (dated by TCRdb to the early 2020s). Study-level background: TCR sequence clusters from the two donors were largely donor specific. The cohort was made up of two young adult volunteers, one female and one male, who were previously healthy. Longitudinal TCRalpha and TCRbeta repertoire sequencing tracked T-cell clones expanding and contracting after mild COVID-19 in a couple of donors. What the research found in general, with its limitations: Contracting CD4+ clones appeared mostly in the CM and EM memory subsets, whereas CD8+ clones were enriched in EMRA. Some responding clones were detected in pre-infection memory, which suggested that pre-existing cross-reactive memory T cells had joined the SARS-CoV-2 response. Whether the second-wave clones peaking on day 37 were SARS-CoV-2 specific was not confirmed. The study included only two mild cases, and larger cohorts that include severe cases with pre-infection samples were judged to be necessary. From day 15 to 85, contracting clones showed balanced CD4/CD8 phenotypes, whereas a second wave of clones that expanded from day 15 to 37 leaned towards CD4+.

A distance of 10 bases separates the germline ends of V and J, which lose 3 bases and 5 bases respectively. The germline V gene sets CDR1 to SGHTA and CDR2 to FQGNSA. Counted from cysteine to phenylalanine, this CDR3 has 13 amino acids. Only the CDR3 portion is preserved as DNA: 39 bases, with reading frame beginning at the first base. The specimen sequenced was PBMCs or a T cell subset sorted from them (not recorded which). Rearrangement joined TRBV7-2 to TRBJ1-1, with no reliable assignment of the D segment. The sequence derives from a man between 18 and 35 years old who had mild COVID-19 (a few samples of this study predate the infection). The sample titles of this study are shuffled in the database, so cell type and time point are left out; the donor was told from shared clones. The DNA sequence follows: TGTGCCAGCAGCTTGGACCGGCAGACTGAAGCTTTCTTT. Its amino acids are CASSLDRQTEAFF.